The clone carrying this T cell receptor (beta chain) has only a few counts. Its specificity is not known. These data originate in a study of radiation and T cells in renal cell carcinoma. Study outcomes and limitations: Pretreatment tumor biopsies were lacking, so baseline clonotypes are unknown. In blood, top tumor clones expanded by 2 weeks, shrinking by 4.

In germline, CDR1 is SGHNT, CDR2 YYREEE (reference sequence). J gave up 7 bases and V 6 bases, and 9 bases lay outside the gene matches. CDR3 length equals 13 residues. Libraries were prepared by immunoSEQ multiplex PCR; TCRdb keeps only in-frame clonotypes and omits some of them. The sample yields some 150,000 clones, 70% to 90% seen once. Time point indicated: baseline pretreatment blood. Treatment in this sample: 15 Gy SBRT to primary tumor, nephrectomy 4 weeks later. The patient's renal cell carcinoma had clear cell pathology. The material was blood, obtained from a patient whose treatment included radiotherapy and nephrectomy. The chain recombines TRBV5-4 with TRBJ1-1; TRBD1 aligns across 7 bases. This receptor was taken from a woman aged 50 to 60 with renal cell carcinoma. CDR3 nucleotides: TGTGCCAGCACCCCGTCTGGGACAGATGAAGCTTTCTTT. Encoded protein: CASTPSGTDEAFF.